The 9 T cell receptor beta chains given below trace back to one sample, sequenced in a study of regulatory T cells in long-lasting Graves disease. Stated time point: newly diagnosed GD, antithyroid drugs for less than 3 months. The TCR library used RNA extracted from PBMCs. For TCR beta, libraries came from iRepertoire HTBI primers and Arm-PCR of CDR3 regions. TCRdb redid the calling of the multiplex PCR reads with MiXCR, one entry per CDR3 protein. The data show under 700,000 distinct CDR3 sequences, about 16% seen once. These same records also appear under a second study, on T cells in Graves' hyperthyroidism and ophthalmopathy.

The sequencing here drew on peripheral blood mononuclear cells (PBMCs), taken at new diagnosis, from a patient treated with antithyroid drugs. The receptors here all came from a woman aged 35-65 years with Graves disease.

The chain employs TRBV5-4 and TRBJ2-2, with 7 bases identical to TRBD1. The CDR3 extends over 14 amino acids. The germline gives CDR1 SGHNT, CDR2 YYREEE (reference sequence). After removal of 3 bases from V and 3 bases from J, the junction contained 2 bases not matched to a gene. For the CDR3, the DNA is TGTGCCAGCAGCTCCGACAGGGACACCGGGGAGCTGTTTTTT. This translates into CASSSDRDTGELFF.

The sample holds a few counts of this clonotype. The V gene is TRBV28, the J gene TRBJ1-1, with 9 bases lining up with TRBD1. CDR1 and CDR2 (germline): MDHEN, SYDVKM. After removal of 7 bases from V and 5 bases from J, the junction contained 5 bases not matched to a gene. The CDR3 has 13 amino acids. The CDR3 sequence is CASKTGGWTEAFF. CDR3 DNA: TGTGCCAGCAAGACAGGGGGTTGGACTGAAGCTTTCTTT.

J is TRBJ2-6 and V is TRBV11-2; perhaps TRBD1 as D (6 bases). The CDR3 consists of 17 residues. The V end was cut by 0 bases, the J end by 0 bases, with 9 bases between. Germline loops: CDR1 SGHAT, CDR2 FQNNGV. The CDR3 nucleotides read TGTGCCAGCAGCTTAGATGGGGGCCTCTCTGGGGCCAACGTCCTGACTTTC. It translates to CASSLDGGLSGANVLTF. Complete variable domain (other parts from reference TRBV11-2 and TRBJ2-6): EAGVAQSPRYKIIEKRQSVAFWCNPISGHATLYWYQQILGQGPKLLIQFQNNGVVDDSQLPKDRFSAERLKGVDSTLKIQPAKLEDSAVYLCASSLDGGLSGANVLTFGAGSRLTVL.

The count of this clonotype is one. CDR3 region: CASRRHSTGSNYGYTF. The CDR3 nucleotides read TGTGCCAGCAGGAGGCATTCGACAGGATCTAACTATGGCTACACCTTC. The V call is TRBV28, the J call TRBJ1-2; a possible D gene is TRBD1 (6 bases). This CDR3 comprises 16 residues. The germline V gene encodes CDR1 MDHEN and CDR2 SYDVKM. Trimming removed 6 bases at V and 0 bases at J, with 17 bases between.

This clonotype has just a few counts. This chain links TRBV3-1 with TRBJ1-5; D possibly corresponds to TRBD1 (5 bases). This CDR3 comprises 13 residues. The germline CDR1 and CDR2 sequences are LGHDT and YNNKEL (reference sequence). The V and J ends lost 6 bases and 9 bases respectively, with 15 bases between them. CDR3 DNA: TGTGCCAGCAGTCAGGGAGGACAAACGCCCCAGCATTTT. Translated, it gives CASSQGGQTPQHF.

For this clonotype: One base away lies a much larger clone, so this may be a sequencing read error. The gene calls are TRBV11-2 and TRBJ1-1; 9 bases match TRBD1. Looked up from germline, CDR1 is SGHAT and CDR2 is FQNNGV. CDR3 length equals 14 residues. CDR3 coding DNA: TGTGACAGCAGCTTTCGACAGGGGGTTACTGAAGCTTTCTTT. This translates into CDSSFRQGVTEAFF. The whole variable domain, remainder taken from reference TRBV11-2 and TRBJ1-1, is EAGVAQSPRYKIIEKRQSVAFWCNPISGHATLYWYQQILGQGPKLLIQFQNNGVVDDSQLPKDRFSAERLKGVDSTLKIQPAKLEDSAVYLCDSSFRQGVTEAFFGQGTRLTVV.

This clonotype has ten or more counts. The chain is built from TRBV12-3 or TRBV12-4 and TRBJ2-3; D may match TRBD1 or TRBD2 (5 bases each). Trimming removed 3 bases at V and 2 bases at J, with 15 bases between. The CDR3 loop spans 16 amino acids. The CDR3 protein is CASSFGTGILTDTQYF. CDR3 nucleotides: TGTGCCAGCAGTTTTGGGACGGGCATCCTCACAGATACGCAGTATTTT.

This clonotype was found many times. The V call is TRBV10-2, the J call TRBJ1-1; unclear D gene. V shed 6 bases and J shed 9 bases, with 20 bases lying between them. Germline CDR1 and CDR2: WSHSY and SAAADI. The CDR3 runs 14 residues. DNA of the CDR3: TGCGCCAGCAGGAATACTCAACCGACTGACAAAGCTTTCTTT. Encoded protein: CASRNTQPTDKAFF.

This clonotype was recorded at least ten times. The V and J genes are TRBV18 and TRBJ1-2, with 9 nucleotides matching TRBD1. This CDR3 has 16 residues. The trim removed 1 base at V and 4 bases at J, leaving 7 bases unmatched. In germline, CDR1 is KGHSH, CDR2 LQKENI. This CDR3 reads CASSPLTGTGSYGYTF. The CDR3 nucleotides are TGTGCCAGCTCACCACTAACCGGGACAGGGAGCTATGGCTACACCTTC.